At least ten counts were recorded for the clone carrying this T cell receptor beta chain. The target antigen is unknown. These data are taken from a study of spatial heterogeneity in lung cancer. Study summary: Researchers sequenced follow-up PBMC samples if they had them, and these came a median of around 2 years after resection. Study-wide results and limits: Blood contained ubiquitous expanded tumor TCRs more at resection than at follow-up.

The CDR3 is 13 residues long. Germline V gene data show CDR1 as DFQATT and CDR2 as SNEGSKA (reference sequence). Trimming pared 4 bases from V and 5 bases from J, leaving 14 bases between. All TCR cDNA molecules were individually tagged with a unique molecular identifier. TCRdb reanalysed the 5' RACE reads using MiXCR and keeps one entry per CDR3 protein. Here the sample spans 20,000 or so distinct CDR3 sequences, about a tenth being singletons. Time point given: blood at routine non-recurrence follow-up after resection. From tumor, nontumor lung or frozen PBMC, whole RNA was taken unsorted for sequencing.

The J gene is TRBJ2-5, the V gene TRBV20-1; D possibly corresponds to TRBD1 (7 bases). The material sequenced was PBMCs, taken at follow-up. The origin of this receptor is a female donor with early-stage non-small cell lung cancer. The CDR3 DNA reads as TGCAGTGCTAAGCAGGGGGGCCTGGAGACCCAGTACTTC. This sequence encodes CSAKQGGLETQYF.